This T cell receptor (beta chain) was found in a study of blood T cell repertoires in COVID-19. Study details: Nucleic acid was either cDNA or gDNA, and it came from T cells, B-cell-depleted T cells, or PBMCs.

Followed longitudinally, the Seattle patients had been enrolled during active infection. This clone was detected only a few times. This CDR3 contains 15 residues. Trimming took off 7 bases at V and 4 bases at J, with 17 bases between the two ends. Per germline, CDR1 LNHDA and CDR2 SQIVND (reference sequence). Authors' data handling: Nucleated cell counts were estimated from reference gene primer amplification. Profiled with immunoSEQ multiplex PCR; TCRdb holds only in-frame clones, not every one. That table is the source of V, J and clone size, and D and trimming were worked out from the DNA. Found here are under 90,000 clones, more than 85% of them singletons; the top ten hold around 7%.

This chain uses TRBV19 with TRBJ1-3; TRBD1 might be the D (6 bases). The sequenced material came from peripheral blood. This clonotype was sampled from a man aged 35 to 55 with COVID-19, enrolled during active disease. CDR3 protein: CASIPRTDVGNTIYF. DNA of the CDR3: TGTGCCAGTATTCCCAGGACAGATGTCGGAAACACCATATATTTT. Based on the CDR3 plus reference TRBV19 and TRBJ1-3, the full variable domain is DGGITQSPKYLFRKEGQNVTLSCEQNLNHDAMYWYRQDPGQGLRLIYYSQIVNDFQKGDIAEGYSVSREKKESFPLTVTSAQKNPTAFYLCASIPRTDVGNTIYFGEGSWLTVV.